The entry that follows covers one T cell receptor beta chain sequence. Its cognate antigen is unknown. This CDR3 contains 14 residues. The germline V gene encodes CDR1 MDHEN and CDR2 SYDVKM. After removal of 3 bases from V and 8 bases from J, the junction contained 7 bases not matched to a gene. This record comes from a study of Ad26.COV2.S vaccination and SARS-CoV-2 variants. Across the study: Donor participated within the Ad26.COV2.S arm of the COV1001 trial.

Study-wide points: Breadth of non-spike TCRs did not differ between vaccinees and placebo recipients. Responses of T cells in total may have been underestimated by the TCR breadth and depth analyses.

Produced via immunoSEQ multiplex PCR; TCRdb's table is partial and in-frame only. Here the sample spans almost 400,000 clones, about nine tenths being singletons. Treatment given: 15 to 20 received Ad26.COV2.S at low or high dose, single or two shots; 5 received placebo; per-sample allocation not given. Vaccine and placebo recipients were sampled on day 63 after the first injection. The chain uses TRBV28 and TRBJ1-2, with 9 nucleotides matching TRBD1. Specimen: peripheral blood, collected in a trial of Ad26.COV2.S vaccine versus placebo. The clonotype comes from a person aged 18-65 years who received the Ad26.COV2.S COVID-19 vaccine or a placebo. Here the CDR3 reads CASSLGTGGRGYTF. CDR3 sequence (DNA): TGTGCCAGCAGTTTGGGTACAGGGGGCCGCGGCTACACCTTC.